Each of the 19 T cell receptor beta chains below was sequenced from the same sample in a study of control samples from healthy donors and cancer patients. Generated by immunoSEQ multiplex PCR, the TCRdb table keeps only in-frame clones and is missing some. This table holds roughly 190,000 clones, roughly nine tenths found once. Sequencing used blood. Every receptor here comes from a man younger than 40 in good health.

The DNA of the CDR3 is TGTGCCAGCAGCTTAGGAGGGACACGGAACGGCTACACCTTC. Encoded protein: CASSLGGTRNGYTF. The chain employs TRBV7-9 and TRBJ1-2; D perhaps matches TRBD1 (6 bases). The CDR3 consists of 14 residues. The ends were cut back, 1 base at V and 8 bases at J, with 14 bases in the middle. Germline V gene sequence: CDR1 SEHNR, CDR2 FQNEAQ (reference sequence).

The CDR3 here is CASSLEGAVTEAFF. DNA of the CDR3: TGCGCCAGCAGCTTAGAGGGGGCGGTGACTGAAGCTTTCTTT. The chain couples TRBV5-1 to TRBJ1-1; 7 nucleotides agree with TRBD1. Germline CDR1 reads SGHRS; CDR2 reads YFSETQ. V was clipped by 2 bases and J by 5 bases; unmatched bases: 6. This CDR3 region has 14 residues.

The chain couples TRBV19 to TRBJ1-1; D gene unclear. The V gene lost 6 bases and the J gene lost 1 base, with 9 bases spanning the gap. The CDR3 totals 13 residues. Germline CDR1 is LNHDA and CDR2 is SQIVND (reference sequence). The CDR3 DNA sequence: TGTGCCAGTAGGGTCAATTGGAACACTGAAGCTTTCTTT. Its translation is CASRVNWNTEAFF.

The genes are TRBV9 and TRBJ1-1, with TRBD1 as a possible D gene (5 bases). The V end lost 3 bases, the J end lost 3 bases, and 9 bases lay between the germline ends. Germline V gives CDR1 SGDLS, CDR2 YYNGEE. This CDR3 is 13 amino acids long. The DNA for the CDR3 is TGTGCCAGCAGCGCTCAGGGTTACACTGAAGCTTTCTTT. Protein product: CASSAQGYTEAFF.

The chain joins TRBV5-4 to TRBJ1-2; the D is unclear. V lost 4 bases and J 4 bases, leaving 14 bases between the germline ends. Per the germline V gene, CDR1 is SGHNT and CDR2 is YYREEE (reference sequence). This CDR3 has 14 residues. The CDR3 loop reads CASSGSPEGYGYTF. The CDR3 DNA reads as TGTGCCAGCAGCGGTTCCCCCGAAGGCTATGGCTACACCTTC.

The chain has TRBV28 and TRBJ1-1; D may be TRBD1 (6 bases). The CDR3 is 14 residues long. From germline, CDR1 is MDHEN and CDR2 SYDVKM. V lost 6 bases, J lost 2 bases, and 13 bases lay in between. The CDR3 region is CASSPGQANTEAFF. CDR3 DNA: TGTGCCAGCAGCCCGGGACAAGCTAACACTGAAGCTTTCTTT.

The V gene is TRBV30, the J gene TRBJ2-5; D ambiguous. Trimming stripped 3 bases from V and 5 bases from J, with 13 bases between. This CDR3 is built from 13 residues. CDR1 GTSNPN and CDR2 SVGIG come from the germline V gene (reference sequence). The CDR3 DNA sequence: TGTGCCTGGAGCCGAAGGTACTCGGAGACCCAGTACTTC. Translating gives CAWSRRYSETQYF. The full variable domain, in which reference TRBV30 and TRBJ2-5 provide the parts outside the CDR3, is SQTIHQWPATLVQPVGSPLSLECTVEGTSNPNLYWYRQAAGRGLQLLFYSVGIGQISSEVPQNLSASRPQDRQFILSSKKLLLSDSGFYLCAWSRRYSETQYFGPGTRLLVL.

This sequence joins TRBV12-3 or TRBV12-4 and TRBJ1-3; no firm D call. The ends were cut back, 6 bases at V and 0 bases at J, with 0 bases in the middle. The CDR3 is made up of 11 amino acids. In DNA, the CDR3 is TGTGCCAGCAGCTCTGGAAACACCATATATTTT. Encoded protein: CASSSGNTIYF.

The CDR3 spells CASSLGPEASNYGYTF. CDR3 sequence (DNA): TGCGCCAGCAGCTTGGGCCCGGAAGCATCTAACTATGGCTACACCTTC. The gene calls are TRBV5-1 and TRBJ1-2; D not certain. Germline loops: CDR1 SGHRS, CDR2 YFSETQ. The CDR3 runs to 16 residues. V was pared by 0 bases and J by 0 bases, with 12 bases between.

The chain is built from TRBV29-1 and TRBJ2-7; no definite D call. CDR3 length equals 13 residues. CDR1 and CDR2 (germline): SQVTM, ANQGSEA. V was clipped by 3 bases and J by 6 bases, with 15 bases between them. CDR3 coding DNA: TGCAGCGTTGAGAAGGATGCCCTTCCCGAGCAGTACTTC. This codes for CSVEKDALPEQYF.

The CDR3 here is CASSVSEGAAYEQYF. In nucleotides, the CDR3 is TGTGCCAGCAGCGTCAGTGAGGGGGCGGCCTACGAGCAGTACTTC. The J gene is TRBJ2-7, the V gene TRBV9, with 7 bases lining up with TRBD1. After removal of 2 bases from V and 2 bases from J, the junction contained 7 bases not matched to a gene. Germline CDR1 and CDR2: SGDLS and YYNGEE. This CDR3 region has 15 residues.

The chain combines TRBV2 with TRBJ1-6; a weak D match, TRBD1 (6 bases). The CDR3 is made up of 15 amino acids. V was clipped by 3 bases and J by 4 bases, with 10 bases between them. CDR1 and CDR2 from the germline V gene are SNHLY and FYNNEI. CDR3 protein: CASSEGAQYNSPLHF. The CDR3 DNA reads TGTGCCAGCAGTGAGGGGGCCCAATATAATTCACCCCTCCACTTT.

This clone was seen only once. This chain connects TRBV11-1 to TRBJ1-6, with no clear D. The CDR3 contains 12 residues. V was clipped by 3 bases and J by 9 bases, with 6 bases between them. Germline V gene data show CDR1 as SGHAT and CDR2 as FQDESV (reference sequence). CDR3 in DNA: TGTGCCAGCAGCTTTGGGAGTTCACCCCTCCACTTT. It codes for CASSFGSSPLHF.

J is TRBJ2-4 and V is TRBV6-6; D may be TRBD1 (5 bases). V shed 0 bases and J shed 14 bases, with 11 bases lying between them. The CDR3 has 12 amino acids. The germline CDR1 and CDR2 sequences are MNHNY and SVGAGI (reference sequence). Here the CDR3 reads CASSYSDTGEYF. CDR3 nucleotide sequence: TGTGCCAGCAGTTACTCGGACACCGGCGAGTACTTC.

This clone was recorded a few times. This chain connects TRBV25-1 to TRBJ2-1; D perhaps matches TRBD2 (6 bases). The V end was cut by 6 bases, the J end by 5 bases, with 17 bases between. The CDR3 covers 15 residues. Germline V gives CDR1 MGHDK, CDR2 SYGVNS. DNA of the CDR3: TGTGCCAGCAGCGATACCGGGACTGCTGACAATGAGCAGTTCTTC. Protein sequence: CASSDTGTADNEQFF.

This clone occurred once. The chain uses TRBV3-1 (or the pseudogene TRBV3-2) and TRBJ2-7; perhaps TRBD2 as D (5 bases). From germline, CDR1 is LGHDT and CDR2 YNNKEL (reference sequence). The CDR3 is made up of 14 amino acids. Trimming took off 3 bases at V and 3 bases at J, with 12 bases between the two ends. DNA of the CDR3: TGTGCCAGCAGCCATTCTGGACGGGGCTACGAGCAGTACTTC. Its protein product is CASSHSGRGYEQYF.

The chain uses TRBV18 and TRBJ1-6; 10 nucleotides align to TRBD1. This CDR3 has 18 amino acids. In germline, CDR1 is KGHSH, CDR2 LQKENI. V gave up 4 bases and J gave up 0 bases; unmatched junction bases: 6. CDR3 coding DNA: TGTGCCAGCTCACGAAGGGACAGGGGCAGCTCCTATAATTCACCCCTCCACTTT. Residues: CASSRRDRGSSYNSPLHF.

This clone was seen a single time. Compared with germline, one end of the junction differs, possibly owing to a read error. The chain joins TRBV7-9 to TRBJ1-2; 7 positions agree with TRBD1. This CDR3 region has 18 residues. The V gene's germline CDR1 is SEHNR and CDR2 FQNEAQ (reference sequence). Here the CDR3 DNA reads TGTGCCAGCATCTTATGGGAGGGACAGCTAATAATTAACTATGGCTACACCTTC. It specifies CASILWEGQLIINYGYTF.

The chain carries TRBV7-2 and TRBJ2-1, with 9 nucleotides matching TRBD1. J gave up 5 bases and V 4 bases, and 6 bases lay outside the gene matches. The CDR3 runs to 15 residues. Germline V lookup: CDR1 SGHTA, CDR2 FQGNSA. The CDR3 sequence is CASSSQGAYHNEQFF. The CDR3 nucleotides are TGTGCCAGCAGCTCACAGGGGGCTTACCACAATGAGCAGTTCTTC.